One and the same sample provided the 21 T cell receptor beta chains below, sequenced in a study of cytotoxic CD8 clonotypes in ibrutinib-treated CLL (dated by TCRdb to the early 2020s). The library came from the immunoSEQ multiplex PCR assay. Here the immuneACCESS table is served through TCRdb, limited to in-frame sequences with V and J called. Missing clones are a known gap in these copies; in checked studies unresolved V genes cover under half, and the rest lacks a known reason. The sample records about 330,000 clones, 67% of which are singletons. Of the sample, around 6.3% is held by the ten largest clones. The sample in question was PBMCs, obtained after 36 months of ibrutinib treatment. These receptors were taken from a human donor with chronic lymphocytic leukemia.

As DNA, the CDR3 is TGTGCCAGCAGTGAATTTTTCGGACCCTACGAGCAGTACTTC. This gives the protein CASSEFFGPYEQYF. The gene calls are TRBV2 and TRBJ2-7, with D uncertain. V lost 2 bases and J 2 bases, leaving 10 bases between the germline ends. The CDR3 totals 14 residues. The germline gives CDR1 SNHLY, CDR2 FYNNEI.

There are a few counts of this clone. V and J are TRBV11-2 and TRBJ1-1; TRBD1 is a possible D gene (5 bases). The CDR3 is 13 amino acids. Germline CDR1 reads SGHAT; CDR2 reads FQNNGV. Trimming pared 5 bases from V and 6 bases from J, leaving 13 bases between. CDR3 loop: CASSDNRGSEAFF. CDR3 sequence (DNA): TGTGCCAGCAGCGATAACCGGGGCTCTGAAGCTTTCTTT.

The chain carries TRBV4-3 and TRBJ2-6, with D possibly TRBD1 on 6 matching bases. CDR1 and CDR2 (germline): LGHNA, YSLEER. V lost 4 bases and J lost 0, with 19 bases in between. The CDR3 loop spans 19 amino acids. The CDR3 here is CASSRNTPGQNSGANVLTF. The CDR3 DNA reads TGCGCCAGCAGCCGTAACACTCCGGGACAAAACTCTGGGGCCAACGTCCTGACTTTC.

Only a few counts were recorded for this clone. V usage is TRBV10-3 and J usage is TRBJ1-3; D unclear. The CDR3 covers 18 residues. Per germline, CDR1 ENHRY and CDR2 SYGVKD. V was pared by 2 bases and J by 0 bases, with 17 bases between. In DNA form, the CDR3 reads TGTGCCATCAGTGAGAGGCGGGCCGCCGGTTTCTCTGGAAACACCATATATTTT. Protein: CAISERRAAGFSGNTIYF.

The sample holds a few counts of this clone. Other DNA sequences within the sample encode an identical CDR3. This chain uses TRBV5-1 with TRBJ1-1, with TRBD1 as a possible D gene (5 bases). Per the germline V gene, CDR1 is SGHRS and CDR2 is YFSETQ. The CDR3 totals 13 residues. Between the trimmed V and J ends, which lost 1 base and 2 bases, there was a span of 6 bases. The CDR3 reads CASSLTGNTEAFF. The DNA of the CDR3 is TGCGCCAGCAGCTTGACAGGAAACACTGAAGCTTTCTTT. Looking up the rest from reference TRBV5-1 and TRBJ1-1 gives the full variable domain: KAGVTQTPRYLIKTRGQQVTLSCSPISGHRSVSWYQQTPGQGLQFLFEYFSETQRNKGNFPGRFSGRQFSNSRSEMNVSTLELGDSALYLCASSLTGNTEAFFGQGTRLTVV.

The V and J genes are TRBV27 and TRBJ2-6; D is uncertain. V was pared by 6 bases and J by 0 bases, with 12 bases between. Germline loops: CDR1 MNHEY, CDR2 SMNVEV (reference sequence). The length of the CDR3 is 16 residues. CDR3 sequence: CASSPSGHSGANVLTF. CDR3 DNA sequence: TGTGCCAGCAGCCCCTCGGGTCACTCTGGGGCCAACGTCCTGACTTTC.

This rearrangement joins TRBV9 to TRBJ1-3; the D gene is possibly TRBD1 (6 bases). This CDR3 is built from 15 residues. CDR1 and CDR2 from the germline V gene are SGDLS and YYNGEE. Trimming stripped 0 bases from V and 4 bases from J, with 11 bases between. The CDR3 reads CASSVEARGGNTIYF. CDR3 bases: TGTGCCAGCAGCGTAGAGGCGAGGGGGGGAAACACCATATATTTT.

This clone was counted a single time. This chain joins TRBV25-1 and TRBJ1-4; 9 nucleotides match TRBD1. In germline, CDR1 is MGHDK, CDR2 SYGVNS. The CDR3 runs 15 residues. J gave up 7 bases and V 1 base, and 4 bases lay outside the gene matches. Written as DNA, the CDR3 is TGTGCCAGCAGTGAATTGGGGACAGGGACTGAAAAACTGTTTTTT. Its protein is CASSELGTGTEKLFF.

This rearrangement joins TRBV19 to TRBJ1-3, with D hard to call. Per the germline V gene, CDR1 is LNHDA and CDR2 is SQIVND (reference sequence). CDR3 length: 14 amino acids. With 3 bases removed from V and 0 bases from J, the gap between germline ends came to 6 bases. CDR3 sequence: CASSIGVSGNTIYF. The CDR3 nucleotides are TGTGCCAGTAGTATCGGGGTCTCTGGAAACACCATATATTTT.

This clone was counted only a few times. This chain links TRBV2 with TRBJ2-7; 7 bases are shared with TRBD1. Germline V lookup: CDR1 SNHLY, CDR2 FYNNEI. CDR3 length: 12 residues. Trimming removed 6 bases from V and 5 bases from J; junction bases left unmatched: 4. CDR3 loop: CASRFTGDEQYF. DNA for the CDR3: TGTGCCAGCAGGTTTACAGGGGACGAGCAGTACTTC.

The V and J genes are TRBV19 and TRBJ1-2; D gene unclear. Germline V gene lookup returns CDR1 LNHDA and CDR2 SQIVND (reference sequence). The CDR3 is 16 residues long. V lost 3 bases to trimming and J lost 5 bases, with 19 bases between them. CDR3 in DNA: TGTGCCAGTAGTATCGGTTTTCCACCTAACTCTTATGGCTACACCTTC. It specifies CASSIGFPPNSYGYTF.

V is TRBV28 and J is TRBJ2-1; 11 bases fit TRBD2. V shed 6 bases and J 8 bases; nucleotides not matched to a gene: 9. CDR1 and CDR2 (germline): MDHEN, SYDVKM. CDR3 length: 15 amino acids. The DNA of the CDR3 is TGTGCCAGCAGAGTACTAGCGGGAGTTGCGGATGAGCAGTTCTTC. Its translation is CASRVLAGVADEQFF.

This clone has a single count. This chain connects TRBV5-8 to TRBJ1-3, with D unclear. The ends were cut back, 4 bases at V and 0 bases at J, with 26 bases in the middle. The CDR3 has 20 amino acids. CDR1 and CDR2 from the germline V gene are SGHTS and YDEGEE. In nucleotides, the CDR3 is TGTGCCAGCAGCCCTAACGCGGGATTGCCCCCACTGCCCTCTGGAAACACCATATATTTT. It codes for CASSPNAGLPPLPSGNTIYF.

The chain uses TRBV18 and TRBJ2-7; a possible D gene is TRBD2 (5 bases). The V end lost 1 base, the J end lost 7 bases, and 26 bases lay between the germline ends. CDR3 length: 18 residues. Per germline, CDR1 KGHSH and CDR2 LQKENI. In DNA form, the CDR3 reads TGTGCCAGCTCACCACGGGGTGTAGGGCCGGGTGACTACGATGAGCAGTACTTC. Encoded protein: CASSPRGVGPGDYDEQYF. The whole variable domain, remainder taken from reference TRBV18 and TRBJ2-7, is NAGVMQNPRHLVRRRGQEARLRCSPMKGHSHVYWYRQLPEEGLKFMVYLQKENIIDESGMPKERFSAEFPKEGPSILRIQQVVRGDSAAYFCASSPRGVGPGDYDEQYFGPGTRLTVT.

This clone has just one count. This rearrangement joins TRBV7-8 to TRBJ1-2; 7 bases are shared with TRBD1. Trimming cost V 4 bases and J 2 bases; bases outside gene matches: 4. Germline CDR1 and CDR2: SGHVS and FQNEAQ. The CDR3 sequence is 14 residues long. In DNA, the CDR3 is TGTGCCAGCAGCTCGCCGACAGGGAACTATGGCTACACCTTC. It is translated as CASSSPTGNYGYTF.

The gene calls are TRBV28 and TRBJ1-4, with D unresolved. Looked up from germline, CDR1 is MDHEN and CDR2 is SYDVKM. This CDR3 comprises 15 residues. Trimming left V 2 bases short and J 5 bases short, with 12 bases between. For the CDR3, the DNA is TGTGCCAGCAGTTTAGAGTCAGGAGACAATGAAAAACTGTTTTTT. Translating gives CASSLESGDNEKLFF.

The V and J genes are TRBV27 and TRBJ1-6; D is unresolved. The CDR3 covers 14 residues. Germline CDR1 is MNHEY and CDR2 is SMNVEV (reference sequence). Trimming took 2 bases from V and 2 from J, leaving 4 bases between them. The CDR3 reads CASSLHPYNSPLHF. CDR3 DNA sequence: TGTGCCAGCAGTTTACACCCCTATAATTCACCCCTCCACTTT.

The chain carries TRBV11-2 and TRBJ2-7; 8 positions match TRBD2. Germline V CDR1 and CDR2: SGHAT, FQNNGV. There are 15 residues in the CDR3. V shed 3 bases and J 3 bases; nucleotides not matched to a gene: 7. CDR3 region: CASSLYGRANYEQYF. The CDR3 DNA follows: TGTGCCAGCAGCTTGTACGGGAGGGCCAACTACGAGCAGTACTTC. The full variable domain, completed using reference TRBV11-2 and TRBJ2-7, is EAGVAQSPRYKIIEKRQSVAFWCNPISGHATLYWYQQILGQGPKLLIQFQNNGVVDDSQLPKDRFSAERLKGVDSTLKIQPAKLEDSAVYLCASSLYGRANYEQYFGPGTRLTVT.

The J gene is TRBJ2-2, the V gene TRBV7-2; D call uncertain. The CDR3 sequence is 14 residues long. Trimming cost V 5 bases and J 3 bases, with 10 bases left between them. Germline V lookup: CDR1 SGHTA, CDR2 FQGNSA. For the CDR3, the DNA is TGTGCCAGCAGCCCTACATGGGACACCGGGGAGCTGTTTTTT. This codes for CASSPTWDTGELFF.

The chain employs TRBV7-9 and TRBJ2-7; TRBD2 matches 11 bases. Germline V gene lookup returns CDR1 SEHNR and CDR2 FQNEAQ (reference sequence). Losses at the gene ends were 5 bases for V and 2 bases for J; bases not matched to a gene: 2. This CDR3 has 14 amino acids. CDR3 in DNA: TGTGCCAGCAGCGTGACTAGCGGGACCTACGAGCAGTACTTC. Amino acids: CASSVTSGTYEQYF.

This clone was detected only a few times. The chain combines TRBV7-7 with TRBJ2-2; 8 bases are shared with TRBD2. Trimming removed 5 bases from V and 6 bases from J; junction bases left unmatched: 8. This CDR3 has 15 residues. Germline loops: CDR1 SSHAT, CDR2 FNYEAQ (reference sequence). The CDR3 DNA sequence: TGTGCCAGCAGCGCAAGCGGGAGAGGGGCCGGGGAGCTGTTTTTT. This sequence encodes CASSASGRGAGELFF.